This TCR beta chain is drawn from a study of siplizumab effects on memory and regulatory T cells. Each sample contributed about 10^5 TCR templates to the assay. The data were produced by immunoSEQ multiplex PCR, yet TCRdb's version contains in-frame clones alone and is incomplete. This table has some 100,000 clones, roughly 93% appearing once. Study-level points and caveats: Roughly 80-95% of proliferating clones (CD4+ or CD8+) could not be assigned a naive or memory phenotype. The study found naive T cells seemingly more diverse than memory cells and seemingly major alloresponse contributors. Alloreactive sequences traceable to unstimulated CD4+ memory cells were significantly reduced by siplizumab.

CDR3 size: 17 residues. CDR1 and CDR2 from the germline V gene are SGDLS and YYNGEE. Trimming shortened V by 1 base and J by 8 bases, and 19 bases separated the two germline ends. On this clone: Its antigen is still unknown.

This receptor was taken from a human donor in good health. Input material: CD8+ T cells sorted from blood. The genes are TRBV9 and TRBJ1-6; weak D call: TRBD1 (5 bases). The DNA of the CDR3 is TGTGCCAGCAGCGTAAACCCAGGGACGAAAATGGATTCACCCCTCCACTTT. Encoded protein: CASSVNPGTKMDSPLHF. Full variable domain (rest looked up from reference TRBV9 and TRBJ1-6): DSGVTQTPKHLITATGQRVTLRCSPRSGDLSVYWYQQSLDQGLQFLIQYYNGEERAKGNILERFSAQQFPDLHSELNLSSLELGDSALYFCASSVNPGTKMDSPLHFGNGTRLTVT.